This TCR beta chain was found in a study of cytomegalovirus exposure and HLA in healthy donors. Trimming at V came to 2 bases and at J to 6 bases, leaving 6 bases not matched to a gene. The CDR3 consists of 15 residues. Germline loops: CDR1 MDHEN, CDR2 SYDVKM. This clone was recorded only once. It was with 60 Vbeta and 13 Jbeta primers that the PCR ran. The repertoire was sequenced with immunoSEQ multiplex PCR; TCRdb's copy has only in-frame clones and lacks some. This sample carries around 180,000 clones, 84% of them seen once, and the ten largest clones take about 4.9%. The sequencing input was PBMCs. The genes are TRBV28 and TRBJ2-1; 8 nucleotides match TRBD1. This receptor was identified in a man younger than 30 in good health and CMV-seronegative. The CDR3 DNA is TGTGCCAGCAGTTTAATGAGGACAGGGCCCAATGAGCAGTTCTTC. This gives the protein CASSLMRTGPNEQFF.